Detailed here is one T cell receptor beta chain. The data stem from a study of blood T cell repertoires in COVID-19. The repertoire was sequenced with immunoSEQ multiplex PCR; TCRdb's copy has only in-frame clones and lacks some. The sample includes about 180,000 clones, approximately 87% of them seen just once. CDR3 size: 16 residues. The specimen sequenced was peripheral blood. V and J are TRBV21-1 and TRBJ2-7; TRBD1, the D gene given by the table, was not confirmed from the DNA. TRBV21-1 is tagged as a pseudogene. The TCR sequence derives from a woman in her 70s with COVID-19, enrolled during active disease. The CDR3: CASSFDRDTVCHEQYF. The CDR3, as DNA: TGTGCCAGCAGCTTCGACCGGGACACGGTTTGCCACGAGCAGTACTTC.